The present entry profiles one T cell receptor beta chain with its context. This entry is derived from a study of blood T cell repertoires in COVID-19. Overall study: COVID-19 samples collected from the United States, Italy and Spain covered acute and convalescent phases. Sample material is recorded as cDNA or gDNA derived from T cells, B-cell-depleted T cells, or PBMCs.

Per the authors' pipeline: Cell counts per sample came from amplifying reference gene primers. Produced via immunoSEQ multiplex PCR; TCRdb's table is partial and in-frame only. V and J calls and clone size are copied from that table; D and trimming were computed from the DNA. This table holds some 200,000 clones, about 90% found once. The receptor's source is a man younger than 40 with acute or convalescent COVID-19. Sequenced: peripheral blood.

This chain's CDR3 is CASVRDVSNNEQFF. In nucleotides, the CDR3 is TGCGCCAGCGTACGCGATGTCTCGAACAATGAGCAGTTCTTC. The chain combines TRBV5-1 with TRBJ2-1, with D uncertain. V shed 7 bases and J shed 5 bases, with 16 bases lying between them. From germline, CDR1 is SGHRS and CDR2 YFSETQ. The CDR3 length is 14 residues.